The TCR beta chain under discussion was sequenced for a study of T cell repertoires in cytomegalovirus infection. Study-wide context: Indications of both CMV infection and matching HLA type were provided by public TCR beta signatures. Whole-study findings and limits: Dominating the ex vivo response were HLA-C-restricted CMV-specific TCR beta clonotypes. Pooled public TCR beta family frequency picked out CMV carriers with the relevant HLA.

This CDR3 comprises 11 residues. The germline V and J ends were trimmed by 3 bases and 6 bases, with 6 bases remaining between them. CDR1 and CDR2 (germline): MNHNS, SASEGT. In TCRdb, the reads were re-called with MiXCR into one record per CDR3 protein. The sample carries fewer than 300,000 distinct CDR3 sequences, about 23% recorded once. Note on this clonotype: Its specificity is unknown.

Input material: PBMCs. The TCR comes from a human donor in good health (CMV status not recorded). Some clones in this sample may be carry-over from other donors' samples. The chain carries TRBV6-1 and TRBJ2-7, with D possibly TRBD2 on 5 matching bases. CDR3 sequence reads: CASSDAGEQYF. The CDR3 coding sequence is TGTGCCAGCAGTGACGCGGGCGAGCAGTACTTC.